Each of the 8 T cell receptor beta chains below was sequenced from the same sample in a study of monozygotic twins with inflammatory bowel disease. TCRdb re-called the 5' RACE reads and catalogs CDR3 proteins one per entry, DNA excluded. Here the sample table reports roughly 100,000 distinct CDR3 sequences. The specimen sequenced was blood. These receptors came from a human donor with ulcerative colitis or Crohn's disease, or a healthy co-twin of an affected twin (not recorded which).

The CDR3 region is CASSSGLAGASQYF. The chain uses TRBV5-1 and TRBJ2-3; TCRdb lists TRBD2, though no DNA is available to test this call. CDR3 size: 14 residues. Germline CDR1 is SGHRS and CDR2 is YFSETQ.

The V gene is TRBV5-1, the J gene TRBJ2-3; TCRdb's D call, TRBD1, is unchecked because there is no DNA. From germline, CDR1 is SGHRS and CDR2 YFSETQ. This CDR3 has 16 amino acids. This CDR3 reads CASSAMTGVGTDTQYF.

The CDR3 is CASSVGTRTQYSGANVLTF. The rearrangement links TRBV9 to TRBJ2-6; TCRdb designates TRBD1, a call that cannot be tested without DNA. The CDR3 has 19 residues. Germline-derived CDR1 and CDR2 are SGDLS and YYNGEE. Combining the CDR3 with reference TRBV9 and TRBJ2-6 gives the whole variable domain DSGVTQTPKHLITATGQRVTLRCSPRSGDLSVYWYQQSLDQGLQFLIQYYNGEERAKGNILERFSAQQFPDLHSELNLSSLELGDSALYFCASSVGTRTQYSGANVLTFGAGSRLTVL.

V and J are TRBV15 and TRBJ2-7; TCRdb's D gene call, TRBD2, goes unchecked for lack of DNA. The germline V gene encodes CDR1 LNHNV and CDR2 YYDKDF (reference sequence). This CDR3 has 15 amino acids. This chain's CDR3 is CATSRAGTNTYEQYF.

The V gene is TRBV11-2, the J gene TRBJ2-2; there is no DNA to check the TCRdb D call of TRBD1. CDR1 SGHAT and CDR2 FQNNGV come from the germline V gene. The CDR3 is 16 residues long. The CDR3 region is CASSLVGGTNTGELFF.

The chain couples TRBV4-3 to TRBJ2-1. Germline V gene lookup returns CDR1 LGHNA and CDR2 YSLEER. The CDR3 extends over 18 amino acids. CDR3 sequence: CASSQDRPQASSYNEQFF.

V usage is TRBV27 and J usage is TRBJ2-1. The length of the CDR3 is 14 residues. Germline V gene data show CDR1 as MNHEY and CDR2 as SMNVEV (reference sequence). The chain's CDR3 is CASSLRQSYNEQFF.

The chain is built from TRBV5-4 and TRBJ2-5; TCRdb proposes TRBD1, but this gene call is untestable without DNA. The V gene's germline CDR1 is SGHNT and CDR2 YYREEE (reference sequence). This CDR3 spans 13 amino acids. CDR3 sequence reads: CASSFPGFGAQYF.